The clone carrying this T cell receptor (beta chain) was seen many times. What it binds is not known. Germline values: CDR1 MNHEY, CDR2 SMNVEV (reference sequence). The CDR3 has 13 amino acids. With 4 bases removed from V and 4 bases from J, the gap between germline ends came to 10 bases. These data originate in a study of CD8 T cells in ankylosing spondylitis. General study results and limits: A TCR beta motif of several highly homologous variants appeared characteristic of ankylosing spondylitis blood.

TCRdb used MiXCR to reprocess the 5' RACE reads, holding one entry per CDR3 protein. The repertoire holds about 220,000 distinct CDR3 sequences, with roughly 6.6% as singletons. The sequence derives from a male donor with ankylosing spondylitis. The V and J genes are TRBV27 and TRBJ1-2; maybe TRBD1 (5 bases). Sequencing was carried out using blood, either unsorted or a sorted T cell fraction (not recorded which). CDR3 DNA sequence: TGTGCCAGCAGTTCGGGACCGAGCTATGGCTACACCTTC. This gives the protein CASSSGPSYGYTF.